Given below is one T cell receptor (beta chain) in context. The specificity of this receptor is unknown. Per-nucleotide qualities are absent, and no much larger clonotype sits a single base away. Library method: RACE. Sequencing used a NextSeq 500. During library preparation, unique molecular identifiers were attached to individual cDNA molecules so that TCRs could be counted quantitatively and reproducibly. From each blood RNA sample, both TCR alpha and TCR beta chains were sequenced. Per the original workflow: The median number of TCRs per sample was over 95,000, ranging from roughly 23,224 to 690,600. V, J and CDR3 annotation of the TCR reads was performed with the Decombinator software suite. To make PS versus PT1 abundance plots, every sample was subsampled to the same number of TCRs (28,000). Expanded TCRs were defined as absent before sensitization and observed at least eight times at the 2-week time point. TCRdb ran its own pipeline on the public reads, namely fastp trimming at Q25 and MiXCR clone calling, and kept in-frame beta chains. CDR3 protein duplicates are merged, each entry listing the most common genes and DNA. None of the V and J calls come from the authors' own analysis; TCRdb made them. Present in this sample are nearly 55,000 distinct CDR3 sequences, more than 9% of which were seen just once. The leading ten clones occupy about 1.7% of the sample.

Interpreted using the paper, the time point label stands for: patch test 2, 6 weeks after DPC sensitization. The treatment or condition label of this sample denotes: therapeutic diphenylcyclopropenone sensitization with weekly scalp DPC. Blood at each patch-test visit was drawn before the patch test was applied. To be eligible, patients had to be aged 18 to 70, diagnosed with alopecia and judged suitable for DPC therapy, while pregnant patients were excluded. Total RNA was isolated from unfractionated whole blood collected in Tempus Blood RNA tubes. The cysteine opens and the phenylalanine closes a CDR3 of 14 amino acids. Only the CDR3 region is kept as DNA, spanning 42 bases read in frame from base 1. The germline V gene (reference sequence) specifies DFQATT as CDR1 and SNEGSKA as CDR2. Relative to germline, V is 2 bases shorter and J is 0 bases shorter, with 11 bases between their ends. This entry belongs to a study of human T cells and chemical hapten exposure listed by TCRdb under 2021. Regarding the complete study: For sensitization, 2% DPC in acetone was applied to an approximately 2 cm by approximately 2 cm area of upper inner arm skin. Throughout the approximately 24-week study period, patients were also given weekly therapeutic DPC doses on the scalp. Patch testing on the upper back used Finn chambers containing 0.01% DPC, with scoring done after 6 days according to International Contact Dermatitis Research Group standards. The mostly female patient cohort included alopecia areata with under or over 50% scalp involvement, alopecia totalis and alopecia universalis. The libraries were sequenced as a pool, and the TCR yield per sample differed mostly because of small variations in library volumes within the pool. In alopecia patients, the study followed how the peripheral blood TCR repertoire changed in vivo over primary and secondary sensitization to diphenylcyclopropenone (DPC), a hapten. Blood samples were taken from patients before sensitization (week 0) and at 2, 6 and about 24 weeks after DPC sensitization. Blood for TCR sequencing was provided by twenty-nine alopecia patients at one to four time points (pre-sensitization, 2, 6 and 24 weeks). Results the study describes overall, beyond this receptor: All patients had alopecia, a presumed autoimmune disease, so their immune response might differ from that of healthy individuals. A positive correlation was found between the number of PT1 expanded TCRs and patch test score, with significance reached at thresholds 8, 16 and 32 but not 4. After repeated subsampling, changes were observed in the strength of the expansion versus patch-test correlation and in the threshold at which the correlation became significant. Compared with pre-sensitization or healthy control sets, expanded TCRs formed significantly more large CDR3 similarity clusters, which is consistent with antigen-driven responses. DPC sensitization did not change how many TCRs were above 1 in 1000 frequency, and no evidence was found of alterations in global repertoire structure.

This sample comprised whole blood, obtained in connection with sensitization to the hapten diphenylcyclopropenone (DPC). The sequence was obtained from a woman aged 50 to 60 with alopecia areata. Some clones in this sample may be carry-over from other donors' samples. The chain was built from TRBV20-1 and TRBJ2-7; there is no confident call for the D gene. CDR3 sequence: CSARMDVGSYEQYF. The DNA is TGCAGTGCTAGAATGGACGTAGGCTCCTACGAGCAGTACTTC.